This note documents a single T cell receptor beta chain sequence. The antigen is undetermined. This sample was taken from a study of shared clonotypes between healthy human individuals. General study points: The sharing of 5% to 5.5% of naive CD4 clonotypes was seen across a handful of donors. Clonotype sharing among donors, it was expected, would be affected by sequencing depth.

Germline values: CDR1 MNHEY, CDR2 SMNVEV (reference sequence). V was shortened by 5 bases and J by 1 base, with 18 bases between the two germline ends. The CDR3 runs to 16 residues. Each subset's genomic DNA was split evenly across several immunoSEQ plates. Per the original methods: ImmunoSEQ output held junction-only sequences without quality scores, so filtering differed. Clones were sequenced by immunoSEQ multiplex PCR, and TCRdb holds only the in-frame ones, with some missing. V and J calls and clone size are given by that table; D and trimming were obtained from the DNA. The sample yields 1.6 million or so clones, approximately 98.5% seen once.

This chain connects TRBV27 to TRBJ2-7; D may match TRBD1 or TRBD2 (7 bases each). The clonotype comes from a man in his thirties or forties in good health. The sequencing sample was made of naive CD4+ T cells sorted from blood. The subset is: CD45RA+ positively selected. The CDR3 is CASSPRGRAESYEQYF. The CDR3 region has the DNA TGTGCCAGCAGTCCCAGGGGGAGGGCGGAATCCTACGAGCAGTACTTC.